These 29 T cell receptor beta chains share one sample of origin, sequenced in a study of cytotoxic CD8 clonotypes in ibrutinib-treated CLL. Produced via immunoSEQ multiplex PCR; TCRdb's table is partial and in-frame only. The sample shows over 120,000 clones, more than 75% of them seen only once. Material: PBMCs, obtained after 24 months of ibrutinib treatment. All receptors derive from a human donor with chronic lymphocytic leukemia.

This clone was counted once. V gene TRBV18 combines with J gene TRBJ1-2; the D is unclear. Germline V gives CDR1 KGHSH, CDR2 LQKENI. This CDR3 is 13 amino acids long. Trimming removed 2 bases at V and 8 bases at J, with 12 bases between. DNA for the CDR3: TGTGCCAGCTCACCAGTCCGGGATGGCGGCTACACCTTC. This gives the protein CASSPVRDGGYTF.

This clone was seen a few times. V and J are TRBV4-2 and TRBJ1-2, with 8 bases fitting TRBD1. V trimming: 4 bases; J trimming: 4 bases; junction bases outside the gene matches: 11. Germline-derived CDR1 and CDR2 are LGHNA and YNFKEQ. The CDR3 spans 16 residues. CDR3 coding DNA: TGTGCCAGCAGCCCCACCGGACAGGGATCGGGCTATGGCTACACCTTC. Its protein product is CASSPTGQGSGYGYTF.

This chain links TRBV5-6 with TRBJ1-2; 7 bases align to TRBD1. V lost 7 bases and J lost 5; bases outside the gene matches: 14. Germline values: CDR1 SGHDT, CDR2 YYEEEE. This CDR3 has 15 residues. CDR3 DNA: TGTGCCAGCGCAGAAGCATACAGGGGAAAGTATGGCTACACCTTC. Its protein product is CASAEAYRGKYGYTF.

The rearrangement links TRBV14 to TRBJ2-7, with D uncertain. The V end lost 5 bases, the J end lost 0 bases, and 11 bases lay between the germline ends. The germline CDR1 and CDR2 sequences are SGHDN and FVKESK. The CDR3 is made up of 14 amino acids. The CDR3 protein is CASSEWLGSYEQYF. CDR3 DNA: TGTGCCAGCAGCGAGTGGCTTGGCTCCTACGAGCAGTACTTC.

In nucleotides, the CDR3 is TGTGCCAGCAGCCCCCCATGGAGCTCCTACAATGAGCAGTTCTTC. Its protein product is CASSPPWSSYNEQFF. The chain combines TRBV27 with TRBJ2-1, with D unresolved. The V end lost 6 bases, the J end lost 0 bases, and 12 bases lay between the germline ends. Germline CDR1 MNHEY, CDR2 SMNVEV (reference sequence). The CDR3 length is 15 residues.

This chain connects TRBV6-1 to TRBJ2-3; 16 bases fit TRBD2. The CDR3 is made up of 20 amino acids. Germline CDR1 and CDR2: MNHNS and SASEGT. Unmatched junction bases numbered 13, after V lost 2 bases and J lost 5 bases. In DNA form, the CDR3 reads TGTGCCAGCAGTGAACGGGGCGGGACTAGCGGGAGGGCCTTGAAAGATACGCAGTATTTT. It encodes CASSERGGTSGRALKDTQYF.

This clone turned up a few times. V gene TRBV5-1 combines with J gene TRBJ2-1; no clear D gene. The CDR3 length is 11 residues. Trimming shortened V by 4 bases and J by 6 bases, and 5 bases separated the two germline ends. The germline CDR1 and CDR2 sequences are SGHRS and YFSETQ. The CDR3 spells CASSPPNEQFF. The DNA for the CDR3 is TGCGCCAGCAGCCCCCCCAATGAGCAGTTCTTC.

The chain joins TRBV7-4 to TRBJ1-3; possibly TRBD1 for D (6 bases). The ends were cut back, 4 bases at V and 2 bases at J, with 12 bases in the middle. This CDR3 has 15 amino acids. Germline CDR1 SGHVT, CDR2 SQSDAQ. The CDR3 region has the DNA TGTGCCAGCAGCTATCCCCGGACAGCTGGAAACACCATATATTTT. It codes for CASSYPRTAGNTIYF.

The rearrangement uses TRBV28 and TRBJ1-4; no definite D call. In germline, CDR1 is MDHEN, CDR2 SYDVKM. V was pared by 8 bases and J by 4 bases, with 14 bases between. The CDR3 contains 14 residues. As DNA, the CDR3 is TGTGCCAGCGTCACCGGGTCTATTAATGAAAAACTGTTTTTT. Its translation: CASVTGSINEKLFF. Variable domain in full (rest from reference TRBV28 and TRBJ1-4): DVKVTQSSRYLVKRTGEKVFLECVQDMDHENMFWYRQDPGLGLRLIYFSYDVKMKEKGDIPEGYSVSREKKERFSLILESASTNQTSMYLCASVTGSINEKLFFGSGTQLSVL.

The chain joins TRBV5-1 to TRBJ1-3; D not certain. Deletions cut 0 bases from V and 0 bases from J, with 10 bases between. Looked up from germline, CDR1 is SGHRS and CDR2 is YFSETQ. This CDR3 region has 16 residues. The CDR3 loop reads CASSLGAQSSGNTIYF. The CDR3 DNA sequence: TGCGCCAGCAGCTTGGGGGCCCAAAGCTCTGGAAACACCATATATTTT.

The chain employs TRBV4-2 and TRBJ2-2, with 7 bases fitting TRBD2. The junction had 8 bases not matched to a gene; V was cut back by 3 bases and J by 4 bases. The CDR3 is 16 residues long. The V gene's germline CDR1 is LGHNA and CDR2 YNFKEQ. This CDR3 reads CASSQPGGRATGELFF. The CDR3 DNA is TGTGCCAGCAGCCAGCCGGGCGGGAGAGCCACCGGGGAGCTGTTTTTT.

This clone has only one observation. The CDR3 nucleotides are TGTGCCAGCAGCCCGGACAGGAGGGAGCCCCAGCATTTT. This translates into CASSPDRREPQHF. The rearrangement joins TRBV6-6 to TRBJ1-5; 7 bases are a match to TRBD1. The CDR3 extends over 13 amino acids. Unmatched junction bases numbered 7, after V lost 6 bases and J lost 8 bases. The germline CDR1 and CDR2 sequences are MNHNY and SVGAGI (reference sequence).

Only a few counts were recorded for this clone. V usage is TRBV7-3 and J usage is TRBJ2-1; TRBD1 matches 9 bases. CDR1 SGHTA and CDR2 FQGTGA come from the germline V gene. CDR3 length equals 15 residues. With V trimmed by 1 base and J by 4 bases, 2 bases remained unmatched. CDR3 residues: CASSLMGTGYNEQFF. CDR3 nucleotide sequence: TGTGCCAGCAGCTTAATGGGGACAGGGTACAATGAGCAGTTCTTC.

The genes are TRBV6-5 and TRBJ1-5; possibly TRBD1 for D (5 bases). Germline lookup yields CDR1 MNHEY and CDR2 SVGAGI. Trimming left V 2 bases short and J 5 bases short, with 16 bases between. The CDR3 loop spans 16 amino acids. CDR3 bases: TGTGCCAGCAGTTACATCGGCGTAGGGGCACATCAGCCCCAGCATTTT. Protein product: CASSYIGVGAHQPQHF.

The chain is built from TRBV28 and TRBJ1-1, with no clear D. The ends were cut back, 7 bases at V and 11 bases at J, with 14 bases in the middle. Germline values: CDR1 MDHEN, CDR2 SYDVKM. The CDR3 consists of 11 residues. CDR3 in DNA: TGTGCCAGCAATAACCAATTTGGGGCTTTCTTT. Amino acid sequence: CASNNQFGAFF.

V and J are TRBV10-3 and TRBJ1-1, with D unresolved. The length of the CDR3 is 12 residues. Germline CDR1 is ENHRY and CDR2 is SYGVKD. The V end was cut by 2 bases, the J end by 8 bases, with 9 bases between. DNA for the CDR3: TGTGCCATCAGTGAGATCGGGTGGGAAGCTTTCTTT. The encoded protein is CAISEIGWEAFF.

The rearrangement joins TRBV28 to TRBJ2-7; D might be TRBD2 (6 bases). Trimming shortened V by 4 bases and J by 2 bases, and 21 bases separated the two germline ends. This CDR3 has 17 amino acids. CDR1 is MDHEN, CDR2 SYDVKM, per germline. The CDR3 spells CASSSLGPGLPPYEQYF. CDR3 in DNA: TGTGCCAGCAGTTCCCTGGGCCCGGGACTCCCCCCCTACGAGCAGTACTTC.

A word on this clone: This could be a read error, since a much larger clone is one nucleotide away. The genes are TRBV7-6 and TRBJ2-5; D gene unclear. Germline V CDR1 and CDR2: SGHVS, FNYEAQ. Trimming left V 1 base short and J 3 bases short, with 6 bases between. This CDR3 has 13 amino acids. The CDR3 is CASSLGSEETQYF. The CDR3 nucleotides are TGTGCCAGCAGCTTAGGGTCAGAAGAGACCCAGTACTTC. Looking up the rest from reference TRBV7-6 and TRBJ2-5 gives the full variable domain: GAGVSQSPRYKVTKRGQDVALRCDPISGHVSLYWYRQALGQGPEFLTYFNYEAQQDKSGLPNDRFSAERPEGSISTLTIQRTEQRDSAMYRCASSLGSEETQYFGPGTRLLVL.

J is TRBJ1-4 and V is TRBV21-1; the table's D call, TRBD1, was not checked against the DNA. TRBV21-1 is assigned pseudogene status. The CDR3 runs 16 residues. CDR3 nucleotide sequence: TGTGCCAGCAGCGCCCGACAGGGGGCTACTAATGAAAAACTGTTTTTT. Translated, it gives CASSARQGATNEKLFF.

The J gene is TRBJ2-7, the V gene TRBV6-5; D is unresolved. In germline, CDR1 is MNHEY, CDR2 SVGAGI. The V end lost 7 bases, the J end lost 4 bases, and 5 bases lay between the germline ends. The CDR3 is 10 amino acids. The CDR3 loop is CASNKYEQYF. Here the CDR3 DNA reads TGTGCCAGCAACAAATACGAGCAGTACTTC.

The J gene is TRBJ2-7, the V gene TRBV5-1; no definite D call. From germline, CDR1 is SGHRS and CDR2 YFSETQ. Trimming shortened V by 5 bases and J by 0 bases, and 12 bases separated the two germline ends. CDR3 length: 14 amino acids. The CDR3 region is CASRPQASSYEQYF. The CDR3 nucleotides are TGCGCCAGCAGGCCGCAGGCCAGCTCCTACGAGCAGTACTTC.

The gene calls are TRBV7-6 and TRBJ2-2; D is ambiguous. Trimming removed 8 bases at V and 6 bases at J, with 7 bases between. Germline CDR1 is SGHVS and CDR2 is FNYEAQ. The length of the CDR3 is 11 residues. CDR3: CASQMAGELFF. CDR3 in DNA: TGTGCCAGCCAAATGGCCGGGGAGCTGTTTTTT.

The chain has TRBV4-2 and TRBJ2-3; D is perhaps TRBD1 or TRBD2 (5 bases each). Trimming cost V 2 bases and J 6 bases, with 18 bases left between them. Per germline, CDR1 LGHNA and CDR2 YNFKEQ. The CDR3 has 16 residues. The CDR3 region has the DNA TGTGCCAGCAGCCAATACCCGGGGCCCCGCGGGGATACGCAGTATTTT. Its translation: CASSQYPGPRGDTQYF.

The chain is built from TRBV9 and TRBJ2-7, with 7 positions matching TRBD2. This CDR3 comprises 16 residues. The germline V gene encodes CDR1 SGDLS and CDR2 YYNGEE. Trimming at V came to 0 bases and at J to 2 bases, leaving 8 bases not matched to a gene. In DNA, the CDR3 is TGTGCCAGCAGCGTAGGGTACCGAGCGGGAACCTACGAGCAGTACTTC. Translation: CASSVGYRAGTYEQYF.

The gene calls are TRBV19 and TRBJ2-5; D is tentatively TRBD1 or TRBD2 (5 bases each). V was clipped by 4 bases and J by 1 base, with 16 bases between them. Germline CDR1 LNHDA, CDR2 SQIVND (reference sequence). The CDR3 extends over 16 amino acids. Here the CDR3 reads CASSNSAAGAQETQYF. The CDR3, as DNA: TGTGCCAGTAGTAACTCAGCCGCCGGGGCCCAAGAGACCCAGTACTTC.

V is TRBV10-3 and J is TRBJ2-1; the D gene is possibly TRBD2 (6 bases). CDR1 and CDR2 (germline): ENHRY, SYGVKD. Deletions cut 0 bases from V and 7 bases from J, with 16 bases between. This CDR3 is built from 16 residues. CDR3 DNA: TGTGCCATCAGTGAGTCTTCCGGATCTGCGGGGAATGAGCAGTTCTTC. Residues: CAISESSGSAGNEQFF.

The chain recombines TRBV9 with TRBJ1-4; D ambiguous. Per the germline V gene, CDR1 is SGDLS and CDR2 is YYNGEE. Trimming shortened V by 3 bases and J by 10 bases, and 10 bases separated the two germline ends. The CDR3 contains 12 residues. The CDR3 is CASSGGQRKLFF. DNA for the CDR3: TGTGCCAGCAGCGGGGGTCAAAGAAAACTGTTTTTT.

The genes are TRBV20-1 and TRBJ1-1, with a possible D match to TRBD1 (5 bases). V was trimmed by 6 bases and J by 8 bases, leaving 13 bases between them. The CDR3 is made up of 11 amino acids. CDR1 is DFQATT, CDR2 SNEGSKA, per germline (reference sequence). The chain's CDR3 is CSASTRGEAFF. CDR3 nucleotide sequence: TGCAGTGCCTCCACCCGGGGGGAAGCTTTCTTT.

The V call is TRBV6-5, the J call TRBJ2-7, with 8 bases lining up with TRBD1. The CDR3 runs to 14 residues. J gave up 2 bases and V 7 bases, and 7 bases lay outside the gene matches. CDR1 and CDR2 (germline): MNHEY, SVGAGI. The CDR3 DNA reads TGTGCCAGCAAGCCGGGACAGGCGACCTACGAGCAGTACTTC. It specifies CASKPGQATYEQYF.